These 2 T cell receptor beta chains came from one sample sequenced in a study of T cell responses to AZD1222 COVID-19 vaccine. Only in-frame clones appear in the TCRdb table, and some are missing; sequencing was by immunoSEQ multiplex PCR. The repertoire holds under 150,000 clones, with roughly nine tenths as singletons. The material was peripheral blood, obtained on day 0 of AZD1222 vaccination. All receptors come from an adult in good health.

The J gene is TRBJ1-2, the V gene TRBV29-1; 7 bases are shared with TRBD1. The V segment lost 4 bases and the J segment 4 bases; nucleotides outside the gene matches: 9. CDR3 length: 14 amino acids. Germline V gene data show CDR1 as SQVTM and CDR2 as ANQGSEA. The CDR3 is CSVGGGTEFYGYTF. The CDR3 coding sequence is TGCAGCGTTGGTGGTGGGACAGAGTTCTATGGCTACACCTTC.

This clone was found once. This sequence joins TRBV5-6 and TRBJ2-3; D gene ambiguous. Germline-derived CDR1 and CDR2 are SGHDT and YYEEEE. Trimming stripped 4 bases from V and 0 bases from J, with 6 bases between. CDR3 length equals 13 residues. CDR3 DNA: TGTGCCAGCAGCACGACTAGCACAGATACGCAGTATTTT. It encodes CASSTTSTDTQYF.